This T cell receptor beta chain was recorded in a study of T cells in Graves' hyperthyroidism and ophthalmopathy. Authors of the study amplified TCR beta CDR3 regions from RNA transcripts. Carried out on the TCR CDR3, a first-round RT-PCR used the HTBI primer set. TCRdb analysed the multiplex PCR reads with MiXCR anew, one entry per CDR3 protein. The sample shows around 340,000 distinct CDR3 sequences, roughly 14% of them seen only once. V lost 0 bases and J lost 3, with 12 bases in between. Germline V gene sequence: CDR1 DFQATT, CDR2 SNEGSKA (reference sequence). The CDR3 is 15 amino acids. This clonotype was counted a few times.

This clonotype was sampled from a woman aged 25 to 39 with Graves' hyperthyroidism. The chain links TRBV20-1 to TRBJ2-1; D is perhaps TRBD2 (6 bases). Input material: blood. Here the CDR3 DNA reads TGCAGTGCTAGAGACGAAGGTAGCGGCTACAATGAGCAGTTCTTC. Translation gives CSARDEGSGYNEQFF.